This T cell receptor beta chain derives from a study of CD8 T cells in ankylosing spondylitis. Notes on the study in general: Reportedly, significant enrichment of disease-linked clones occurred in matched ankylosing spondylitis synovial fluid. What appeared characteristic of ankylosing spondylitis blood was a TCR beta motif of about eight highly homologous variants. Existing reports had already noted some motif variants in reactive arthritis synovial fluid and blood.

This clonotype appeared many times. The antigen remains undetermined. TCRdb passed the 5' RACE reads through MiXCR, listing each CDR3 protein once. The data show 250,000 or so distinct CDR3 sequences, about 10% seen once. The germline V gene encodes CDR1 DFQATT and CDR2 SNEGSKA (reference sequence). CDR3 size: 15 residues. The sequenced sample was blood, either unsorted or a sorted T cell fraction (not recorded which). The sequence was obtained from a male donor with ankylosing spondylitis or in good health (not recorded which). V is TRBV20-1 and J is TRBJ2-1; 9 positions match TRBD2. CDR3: CSERTGLAAYNEQFF. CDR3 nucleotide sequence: TGCAGCGAAAGGACGGGACTAGCCGCGTACAATGAGCAGTTCTTC.